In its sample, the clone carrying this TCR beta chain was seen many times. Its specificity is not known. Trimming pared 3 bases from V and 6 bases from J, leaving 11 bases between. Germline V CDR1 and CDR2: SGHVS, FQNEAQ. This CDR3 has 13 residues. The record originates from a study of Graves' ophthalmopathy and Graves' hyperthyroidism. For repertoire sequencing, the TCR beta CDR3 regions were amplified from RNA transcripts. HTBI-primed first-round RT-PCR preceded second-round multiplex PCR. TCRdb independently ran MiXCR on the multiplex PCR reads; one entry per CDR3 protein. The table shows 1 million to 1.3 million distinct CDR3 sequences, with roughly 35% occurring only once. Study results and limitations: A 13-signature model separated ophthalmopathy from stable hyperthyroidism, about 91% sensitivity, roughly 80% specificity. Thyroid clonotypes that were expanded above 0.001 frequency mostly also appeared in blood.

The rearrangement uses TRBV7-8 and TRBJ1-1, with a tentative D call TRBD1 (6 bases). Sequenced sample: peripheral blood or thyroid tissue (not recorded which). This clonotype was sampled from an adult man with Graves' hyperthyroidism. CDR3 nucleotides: TGTGCCAGCAGCTTGGGGGGGGCGCCTGAAGCTTTCTTT. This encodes CASSLGGAPEAFF.